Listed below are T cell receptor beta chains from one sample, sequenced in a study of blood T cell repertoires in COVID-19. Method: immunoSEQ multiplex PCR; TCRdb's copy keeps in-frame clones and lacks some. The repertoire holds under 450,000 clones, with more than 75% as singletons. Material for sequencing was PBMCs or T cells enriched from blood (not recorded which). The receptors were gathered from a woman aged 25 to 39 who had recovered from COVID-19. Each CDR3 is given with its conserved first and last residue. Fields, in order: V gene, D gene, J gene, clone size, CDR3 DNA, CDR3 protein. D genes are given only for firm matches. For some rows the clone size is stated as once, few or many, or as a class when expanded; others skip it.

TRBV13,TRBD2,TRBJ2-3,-,TGTGCCAGCAGCTTAGGCCTCCGGGAGGGTCCAGATACGCAGTATTTT,CASSLGLREGPDTQYF
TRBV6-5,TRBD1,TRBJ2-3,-,TGTGCCAGCAGTTACGACAGGGGAGCCTTTGGAGATACGCAGTATTTT,CASSYDRGAFGDTQYF
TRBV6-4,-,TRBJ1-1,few,TGTGCCAGCAGTGAAGTGTATTCACATATGAACACTGAAGCTTTCTTT,CASSEVYSHMNTEAFF
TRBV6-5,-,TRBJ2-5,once,TGTGCAACAAAGCCCAGCGGTAGGGAGACCCAGTACTTC,CATKPSGRETQYF
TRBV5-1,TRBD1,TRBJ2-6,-,TGCGCCAGCCGATTAGCAGGGGGCGTTGGGGCCAACGTCCTGACTTTC,CASRLAGGVGANVLTF
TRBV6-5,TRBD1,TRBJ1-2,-,TGTGCCAGCAGTCGGACAGGGTTGGGCTATGGCTACACCTTC,CASSRTGLGYGYTF
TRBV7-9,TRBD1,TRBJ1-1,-,TGTGCCAGCAGCTTAGCGGGGGACAGGGGGCCTGAAGCTTTCTTT,CASSLAGDRGPEAFF
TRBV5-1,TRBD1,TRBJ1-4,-,TGCGCCAGCAGCTTGAATCCGACAGGGGCATCAGAAAAACTGTTTTTT,CASSLNPTGASEKLFF
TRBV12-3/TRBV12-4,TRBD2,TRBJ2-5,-,TGTGCCAGCAGTCTAGCGGGGGGAGAGACCCAGTACTTC,CASSLAGGETQYF
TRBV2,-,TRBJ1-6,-,TGTGCCAGTAATGCCGGGAGTACCCTCCACTTT,CASNAGSTLHF
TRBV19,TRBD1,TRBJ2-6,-,TGTGCCAGTAGCCAAACCTCGACAGGGGTCTTCTCTGGGGCCAACGTCCTGACTTTC,CASSQTSTGVFSGANVLTF
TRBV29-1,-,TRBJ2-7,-,TGCAGCGTACGAAACCCAGGGGACGAGCAGTACTTC,CSVRNPGDEQYF
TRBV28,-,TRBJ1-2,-,TGTGCCAGCAGTTTAACTACTTTTGGCTACACCTTC,CASSLTTFGYTF
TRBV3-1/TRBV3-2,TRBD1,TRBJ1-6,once,TGTGCCAGCAGCCAAGTGACAGGGGATTCACCCCTCCACTTT,CASSQVTGDSPLHF
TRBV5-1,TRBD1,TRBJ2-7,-,TGCGCCAGCAGCCGGCAAGGGACAGGGGCCTACGAGCAGTACTTC,CASSRQGTGAYEQYF
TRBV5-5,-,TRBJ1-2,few,TGTGCCAGCAGCCCGCCGGGGGAGCTAGACTATGGCTACACCTTC,CASSPPGELDYGYTF
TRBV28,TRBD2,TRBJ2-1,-,TGTGCCAGCCTGCTAATGGCGGGAGGTAATGAGCAGTTCTTC,CASLLMAGGNEQFF
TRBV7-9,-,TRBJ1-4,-,TGTGCCAGCAGCTTAGCGGGCATGAAAAATGAAAAACTGTTTTTT,CASSLAGMKNEKLFF
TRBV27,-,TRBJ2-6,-,TGTGCCAGCAGTTCCTTCCTCCAGTCGTCTGGGGCCAACGTCCTGACTTTC,CASSSFLQSSGANVLTF
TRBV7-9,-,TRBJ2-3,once,TGTGCCAGCAGCTTAGGGCGGAGTAGCACAGATACGCAGTATTTT,CASSLGRSSTDTQYF